What follows describes a single T cell receptor (beta chain). Its antigen remains unidentified. No per-base quality is available; no much larger clone lies one base away. Reading from cysteine to phenylalanine, the CDR3 counts 16 amino acids. The sequence is cut down to CDR3 DNA, 48 bases in frame from base 1. CDR1 and CDR2, looked up from the germline V gene, are SGDLS and YYNGEE. V lost 3 bases and J lost 2 bases; the stretch between them is 18 bases long. This sample stems from a study of PD-L1 blockade in urothelial cancer (dated 2017 in TCRdb). Study-level background: All patients started therapy at some point between 2014 and 2016 and received atezolizumab 1,200 mg intravenously every 3 weeks. Patients had an ECOG performance status of 0 or 1 and had received between 0 and 3 prior chemotherapy regimens. Durable clinical benefit was defined as progression-free survival longer than 6 months, and TCR features were also tested against progression-free and overall survival. About 85% of the roughly 29 patients were males with bladder-origin urothelial cancer, and 18 of 29 reported a prior smoking history. Pretreatment tumor samples, along with matched peripheral blood collected serially before and after atezolizumab treatment, underwent TCR sequencing. Blood samples were analyzed at two time points: 3 weeks after treatment start (second dose) and 6 weeks after treatment start. Just over 28 patients had pretreatment blood TCR-seq, 24 had at least one posttreatment blood collection, and 24 had tumor TCR-seq. Somatic, immune and clinical correlates of response to PD-L1 blockade with atezolizumab in urothelial cancer were the focus of an exploratory multi-omic analysis. Durable clinical benefit was achieved by nine patients but not by the remaining 20. In the same patients, whole exome sequencing and RNA sequencing of pretreatment tumors were performed in addition to TCR sequencing. Blood samples yielded a median of around 130,000 T cells and roughly 83,000 unique TCRs, with median clonality 0.080.

What the authors observed across the whole study: Patients with durable benefit showed greater expansion of tumor-associated TCR clones in peripheral blood 3 weeks after starting treatment (n of about 20, p = 0.022). Because the sample size was small (n ≈ 30) and many of the analyses were exploratory, the results are meant to be hypothesis-generating. A pretreatment peripheral blood TCR clonality below the median was linked to improved progression-free and overall survival.

The time point label, read with the paper, signifies: peripheral blood 6 weeks after treatment start. A cohort of 30 or so patients with locally advanced or metastatic urothelial carcinoma, treated at Memorial Sloan Kettering on a trial protocol, was included. Peripheral blood mononuclear cells were collected pretreatment and during treatment, with between 1 and 8 total time points per patient. The Qiagen DNeasy Blood extraction kit was used to purify genomic DNA from total PBMCs and tumor samples. PBMCs were collected pretreatment and during treatment, and were isolated and stored as previously described. Synthetic TCR analog templates were spiked into each PCR to estimate absolute template abundance from read counts. Using the immunoSEQ assay, TCRbeta CDR3 regions were amplified from genomic DNA with bias-controlled V and J gene primers. Rearranged TCRbeta segments were sequenced at approximately 20X coverage. The authors' analysis ran thus. Sequencing errors were corrected by clustering, and CDR3s were annotated against IMGT so that V, D and J genes could be assigned. Only productive TCRbeta rearrangements were used in downstream analyses, excluding out-of-frame or stop-codon sequences. To compute clonality, Shannon entropy was normalized by the log of the number of unique productive sequences and then subtracted from one. Fisher's exact test with Benjamini-Hochberg correction, using a cutoff of adjusted p below 0.01, was how clones that differed between time points or between blood and tumor were identified. In its TCRdb copy, this immuneACCESS table keeps in-frame sequences only and misses some clones. Where compared with another copy, unresolved V genes explain less than half of these, and the others have no known cause. V, J and clone size were drawn from that table, and D and trimming were deduced from the DNA. The sample contains 100,000 to 150,000 clones, more than 70% of them found a single time. Roughly 2.6% of the sample comes from the top ten.

The source of this sequence is a middle-aged man with urothelial cancer. Specimen: PBMCs, collected around atezolizumab (anti-PD-L1) treatment. The sequence is built from TRBV9 and TRBJ2-7; TRBD2 is possibly the D segment (6 matching bases). Read as DNA, the sequence is TGTGCCAGCAGCGGGGGCCGGGACTCCAAAGCCTACGAGCAGTACTTC. The translation is CASSGGRDSKAYEQYF.